The text below deals with one TCR beta chain. Its matching antigen is unknown. V was pared by 4 bases and J by 1 base, with 7 bases between. The CDR3 is 13 residues long. Germline CDR1 ENHRY, CDR2 SYGVKD. The data are from a study of OX40 agonist ivuxolimab in advanced cancers. Study details: Ivuxolimab, which patients received intravenously every 2 weeks, was dosed at 0.01 to 10 mg/kg. One hepatocellular carcinoma and a couple of cutaneous melanoma patients partially responded. General study results and limits: Clonal expansion in partial responders at 0.1-3.0 mg/kg ranked among the lowest.

Clones were sequenced by immunoSEQ multiplex PCR, and TCRdb holds only the in-frame ones, with some missing. The sample carries around 62,000 clones, around nine tenths recorded once. With baseline, cycle 4 day 1, and cycle 7 day 1 as timepoints, blood was sampled. The specimen comprised CD4+ or CD8+ T cells sorted from blood, sampled in a trial of the OX40 agonist ivuxolimab. This sequence was found in an adult with an advanced solid tumor such as melanoma, head and neck, liver or kidney cancer. This sequence joins TRBV10-3 and TRBJ2-5, with D uncertain. This chain's CDR3 is CAISGRVQETQYF. CDR3 sequence (DNA): TGTGCCATCAGTGGAAGAGTCCAAGAGACCCAGTACTTC.